The sequence of this T cell receptor beta chain was determined in a study of blood T cell repertoires in COVID-19. Study as a whole: The United States, Italy and Spain provided the acute and convalescent COVID-19 samples. PBMCs, B-cell-depleted T cells, or T cells were the source of the cDNA or gDNA that made up the material.

Measured with immunoSEQ multiplex PCR; TCRdb has only the in-frame clones, and not every one. Among 200,000 or so clones listed, 75% to 85% were seen once. This CDR3 comprises 16 residues. The ends lost 5 bases at V and 10 bases at J; junction bases unmatched: 15. CDR1 and CDR2 (germline): MDHEN, SYDVKM. The TCR comes from a woman of 80 years or more with COVID-19, enrolled during active disease. This chain links TRBV28 with TRBJ2-1; 9 bases line up with TRBD2. Sequencing was performed on peripheral blood. CDR3 sequence (DNA): TGTGCCAGCAGTCCTCCCTTTGCGGGAGGGCCGGAGGAGCAGTTCTTC. Protein sequence: CASSPPFAGGPEEQFF. The variable domain in full, completed from reference TRBV28 and TRBJ2-1, reads DVKVTQSSRYLVKRTGEKVFLECVQDMDHENMFWYRQDPGLGLRLIYFSYDVKMKEKGDIPEGYSVSREKKERFSLILESASTNQTSMYLCASSPPFAGGPEEQFFGPGTRLTVL.